This TCR beta chain derives from a study of patients and donors after allogeneic stem cell transplantation. Germline CDR1 is MNHEY and CDR2 is SVGAGI. Trimming cost V 5 bases and J 3 bases, with 10 bases left between them. This CDR3 comprises 13 residues. This clonotype was seen a handful of times. TCRdb reprocessed the RT-PCR reads with MiXCR, giving one entry per CDR3 protein. The table records more than 150,000 distinct CDR3 sequences, more than 20% of them present only once. The chain joins TRBV6-5 to TRBJ1-1; perhaps TRBD1 as D (5 bases). Sequencing input: blood, either unsorted or a sorted T cell fraction (not recorded which). The TCR comes from a human donor who was either an allogeneic HSCT recipient or a stem cell or donor lymphocyte infusion donor (not recorded which). It is not recorded whose cells these are; they may come from a transplant donor. CDR3 protein: CASSTLGDTEAFF. CDR3 in DNA: TGTGCCAGCAGTACTCTAGGGGACACTGAAGCTTTCTTT.